Presented here are 23 T cell receptor beta chains from one specimen sequenced in a study of post-analysis software for immune sequencing data. These receptors have no identified antigens. Broader study findings: Controls showed lower frequencies than patients for a handful of TRBV segments, and TRBV5-6, TRBV5-1 and TRBV20-1 were among these.

Carried by the TCR beta cDNA libraries were unique molecular identifiers. TCRdb independently ran MiXCR on the PCR reads; one entry per CDR3 protein. The table includes fewer than 700,000 distinct CDR3 sequences, about 40% detected once. Sequencing input: blood. The origin of the receptors is a girl aged 10-17 years with multiple sclerosis.

The chain has TRBV5-4 and TRBJ2-1; D may be TRBD2 (6 bases). Germline V gene sequence: CDR1 SGHNT, CDR2 YYREEE (reference sequence). The CDR3 consists of 15 residues. V lost 9 bases and J lost 0, with 16 bases in between. CDR3 DNA sequence: TGTGCCAACGGGCGGGAAGCGAGCTCCTACAATGAGCAGTTCTTC. It is translated as CANGREASSYNEQFF.

This clonotype has more than one count but fewer than ten. This sequence joins TRBV3-1 and TRBJ1-4; tentatively, D is TRBD1 (6 bases). Germline V gene sequence: CDR1 LGHDT, CDR2 YNNKEL (reference sequence). Trimming stripped 1 base from V and 7 bases from J, with 10 bases between. This CDR3 contains 14 residues. The CDR3 nucleotides read TGTGCCAGCAGCCAAGTAAGGGGGGGTGAAAAACTGTTTTTT. Protein product: CASSQVRGGEKLFF.

V gene TRBV5-1 combines with J gene TRBJ2-7; D possibly matches TRBD1 or TRBD2 (5 bases each). In germline, CDR1 is SGHRS, CDR2 YFSETQ. With 4 bases removed from V and 0 bases from J, the gap between germline ends came to 17 bases. This CDR3 contains 16 residues. CDR3 loop: CASSEAGTDVSYEQYF. For the CDR3, the DNA is TGCGCCAGCAGCGAAGCTGGGACGGACGTCTCCTACGAGCAGTACTTC.

This clonotype was seen many times. This rearrangement joins TRBV5-1 to TRBJ2-3, with D maybe TRBD2 (5 bases). Between the trimmed V and J ends, which lost 0 bases and 6 bases, there was a span of 23 bases. CDR3 length: 18 residues. Germline values: CDR1 SGHRS, CDR2 YFSETQ. Written as DNA, the CDR3 is TGCGCCAGCAGCTTGGCCGAAGGACTCTCCGGCGGGCCTGATACGCAGTATTTT. As protein: CASSLAEGLSGGPDTQYF. Combining the CDR3 with reference TRBV5-1 and TRBJ2-3 gives the whole variable domain KAGVTQTPRYLIKTRGQQVTLSCSPISGHRSVSWYQQTPGQGLQFLFEYFSETQRNKGNFPGRFSGRQFSNSRSEMNVSTLELGDSALYLCASSLAEGLSGGPDTQYFGPGTRLTVL.

This clonotype was recorded a few times. The chain recombines TRBV5-5 with TRBJ2-4, with D perhaps TRBD1 (6 bases). This CDR3 has 15 residues. Germline V gene data show CDR1 as SGHKS and CDR2 as YYEKEE (reference sequence). The V and J ends lost 5 bases and 6 bases respectively, with 18 bases between them. CDR3 bases: TGTGCCAGCAGGATCGACGGACAGAGCGGAAACATTCAGTACTTC. It translates to CASRIDGQSGNIQYF.

This clonotype showed up just a few times. This chain uses TRBV9 with TRBJ2-7, with 9 bases matching TRBD2. Looked up from germline, CDR1 is SGDLS and CDR2 is YYNGEE. V gave up 0 bases and J gave up 3 bases; unmatched junction bases: 7. The CDR3 totals 16 residues. Here the CDR3 DNA reads TGTGCCAGCAGCGTAGCTAGCGGGAAACCAGACTACGAGCAGTACTTC. It yields the protein CASSVASGKPDYEQYF.

The V gene is TRBV6-1, the J gene TRBJ1-2; D unresolved. The V and J ends lost 4 bases and 2 bases respectively, with 11 bases between them. The CDR3 runs to 14 residues. Germline-derived CDR1 and CDR2 are MNHNS and SASEGT. The CDR3 DNA follows: TGTGCCAGCAGTGCGGAAATCCGGAACTATGGCTACACCTTC. This codes for CASSAEIRNYGYTF.

This chain uses TRBV5-1 with TRBJ2-1; D is possibly TRBD1 (5 bases). The V gene's germline CDR1 is SGHRS and CDR2 YFSETQ. Trimming removed 1 base at V and 9 bases at J, with 14 bases between. The CDR3 has 14 amino acids. CDR3 DNA sequence: TGCGCCAGCAGCTTGAGGGGCCCGATGGGTGAGCAGTTCTTC. Its protein is CASSLRGPMGEQFF.

The chain carries TRBV5-1 and TRBJ2-7; 9 nucleotides agree with TRBD1. The trim removed 4 bases at V and 3 bases at J, leaving 11 bases unmatched. Germline loops: CDR1 SGHRS, CDR2 YFSETQ. The CDR3 contains 16 residues. The DNA for the CDR3 is TGCGCCAGCAGCCTACTACCCCGGGACAGGGACTACGAGCAGTACTTC. Its protein product is CASSLLPRDRDYEQYF.

The chain links TRBV29-1 to TRBJ1-1, with D maybe TRBD1 (5 bases). This CDR3 region has 12 residues. Germline V gene lookup returns CDR1 SQVTM and CDR2 ANQGSEA. V was trimmed by 7 bases and J by 11 bases, leaving 20 bases between them. The CDR3 DNA sequence: TGCAGCGGCGGGGAAGCTGGGGGAATGGCTTTCTTT. As protein: CSGGEAGGMAFF.

This clonotype showed up just once. This chain connects TRBV7-9 to TRBJ1-1; 7 nucleotides agree with TRBD1. The germline CDR1 and CDR2 sequences are SEHNR and FQNEAQ (reference sequence). J lost 1 base, V lost 6 bases, and 5 bases had no gene match. The CDR3 contains 14 residues. The chain's CDR3 is CASRVGQPNTEAFF. As DNA, the CDR3 is TGTGCCAGCAGAGTGGGACAGCCGAACACTGAAGCTTTCTTT. Full variable domain (remainder filled in from reference TRBV7-9 and TRBJ1-1): DTGVSQNPRHKITKRGQNVTFRCDPISEHNRLYWYRQTLGQGPEFLTYFQNEAQLEKSRLLSDRFSAERPKGSFSTLEIQRTEQGDSAMYLCASRVGQPNTEAFFGQGTRLTVV.

In this sample, this clonotype turned up a few times. This rearrangement joins TRBV7-9 to TRBJ2-3, with 13 bases identical to TRBD2. Trimming cost V 6 bases and J 4 bases; bases outside gene matches: 7. Looked up from germline, CDR1 is SEHNR and CDR2 is FQNEAQ (reference sequence). This CDR3 region has 16 residues. The CDR3, as DNA: TGTGCCAGCAGAATAGGACTAGCGGGAGTCCCAGATACGCAGTATTTT. It translates to CASRIGLAGVPDTQYF.

The chain combines TRBV5-6 with TRBJ2-3, with D tentatively TRBD2 (6 bases). CDR3 length equals 14 residues. Per germline, CDR1 SGHDT and CDR2 YYEEEE. Trimming took 0 bases from V and 3 from J, leaving 8 bases between them. CDR3 nucleotide sequence: TGTGCCAGCAGCTTGGAACTAGCAACAGATACGCAGTATTTT. Translated, it gives CASSLELATDTQYF.

The chain is built from TRBV20-1 and TRBJ2-1, with TRBD2 matching over 15 bases. The CDR3 is made up of 14 amino acids. V dropped 3 bases and J dropped 12; count of bases not matched to a gene: 6. Germline CDR1 DFQATT, CDR2 SNEGSKA (reference sequence). CDR3 amino acids: CSARGPGLAGGQFF. The CDR3 nucleotides are TGCAGTGCTAGGGGCCCGGGACTAGCGGGAGGGCAGTTCTTC.

The chain combines TRBV3-1 with TRBJ2-1; D is uncertain. Trimming shortened V by 0 bases and J by 9 bases, and 12 bases separated the two germline ends. CDR3 length: 14 residues. Per the germline V gene, CDR1 is LGHDT and CDR2 is YNNKEL (reference sequence). This CDR3 reads CASSQDYTVTEQFF. The CDR3 DNA reads TGTGCCAGCAGCCAAGATTACACAGTTACTGAGCAGTTCTTC.

This rearrangement joins TRBV10-3 to TRBJ1-1; D might be TRBD1 (5 bases). The ends were cut back, 10 bases at V and 3 bases at J, with 12 bases in the middle. The germline CDR1 and CDR2 sequences are ENHRY and SYGVKD. The CDR3 sequence is 12 residues long. Here the CDR3 reads CATDGGYTEAFF. The CDR3 DNA reads TGTGCCACCGACGGGGGGTACACTGAAGCTTTCTTT.

The chain recombines TRBV29-1 with TRBJ1-2; a weak D match, TRBD1 (5 bases). The CDR3 has 11 amino acids. Between the trimmed V and J ends, which lost 7 bases and 6 bases, there was a span of 12 bases. CDR1 is SQVTM, CDR2 ANQGSEA, per germline. The DNA of the CDR3 is TGCAGCGGTTCAGGGTCGGATGGCTACACCTTC. The encoded protein is CSGSGSDGYTF.

This clonotype has at least ten counts. This chain links TRBV7-8 with TRBJ2-1, with D unclear. The CDR3 consists of 14 residues. Germline CDR1 is SGHVS and CDR2 is FQNEAQ. Trimming cost V 5 bases and J 0 bases, with 8 bases left between them. As DNA, the CDR3 is TGTGCCAGCAGCCCACAAAGCTCCTACAATGAGCAGTTCTTC. The encoded protein is CASSPQSSYNEQFF.

The CDR3 DNA is TGTGCCAGCAGTCATCTAGGGACGGACAATGAGCAGTTCTTC. Encoded protein: CASSHLGTDNEQFF. The gene calls are TRBV6-6 and TRBJ2-1; D possibly matches TRBD1 or TRBD2 (5 bases each). The CDR3 extends over 14 amino acids. Germline values: CDR1 MNHNY, CDR2 SVGAGI (reference sequence). V lost 5 bases to trimming and J lost 5 bases, with 13 bases between them.

The genes are TRBV6-2 or TRBV6-3 and TRBJ2-4, with 8 bases lining up with TRBD1. The CDR3 is 13 amino acids. Germline V lookup: CDR1 MNHEY, CDR2 SVGEGT. V gave up 6 bases and J gave up 7 bases; unmatched junction bases: 5. The CDR3: CASSRTGSNIQYF. CDR3 DNA sequence: TGTGCCAGCAGCCGGACAGGGTCCAACATTCAGTACTTC.

V is TRBV7-9 and J is TRBJ2-7; D tentatively reads TRBD1 or TRBD2 (6 bases each). Trimming left V 1 base short and J 3 bases short, with 13 bases between. Germline lookup yields CDR1 SEHNR and CDR2 FQNEAQ (reference sequence). This CDR3 is built from 15 residues. CDR3 protein: CASSLGAEGGYEQYF. The CDR3, as DNA: TGTGCCAGCAGCTTAGGGGCGGAGGGGGGCTACGAGCAGTACTTC.

The chain employs TRBV7-9 and TRBJ1-1, with D possibly TRBD1 on 6 matching bases. This CDR3 has 12 residues. The germline gives CDR1 SEHNR, CDR2 FQNEAQ (reference sequence). The V end was cut by 3 bases, the J end by 7 bases, with 9 bases between. The CDR3 spells CASSFRTDEAFF. CDR3 coding DNA: TGTGCCAGCAGCTTCCGGACAGATGAAGCTTTCTTT.

Here the CDR3 DNA reads TGCGCCAGCAGCCAAGATAATTGGGGCGAGCAGTACTTC. Translation gives CASSQDNWGEQYF. The chain uses TRBV4-1 and TRBJ2-7; D call uncertain. The germline V and J ends were trimmed by 0 bases and 6 bases, with 9 bases remaining between them. The germline CDR1 and CDR2 sequences are MGHRA and YSYEKL. The CDR3 has 13 amino acids.